This T cell receptor delta chain was captured by sequencing in a study of gamma-delta T cells after stem cell transplantation. This clone was observed a handful of times. A much bigger clone sits one base away, suggesting this may be a read error. Additional DNA sequences in this sample encode the identical CDR3. TCRdb re-analyzed the RT-PCR reads via CATT. The repertoire holds about 2,800 delta-chain clones, with roughly 5.4% as singletons. The CDR3 is 24 amino acids. V lost 3 bases to trimming and J lost 0 bases; unmatched junction nucleotides: 33. The germline gives CDR1 GEAIGNYY, CDR2 EKD. Material for sequencing was gamma-delta T cells. The chain uses TRDV2 and TRDJ1, with 7 bases identical to TRDD3. The clonotype comes from a human donor. It is not recorded whose cells these are; they may come from a transplant donor. The CDR3, as DNA: TGTGCCTGTGACTCGGTGTCGGGTCACCAAGACTGGGGTATACACCGTGGGAACACCGATAAACTCATCTTT. This sequence encodes CACDSVSGHQDWGIHRGNTDKLIF.